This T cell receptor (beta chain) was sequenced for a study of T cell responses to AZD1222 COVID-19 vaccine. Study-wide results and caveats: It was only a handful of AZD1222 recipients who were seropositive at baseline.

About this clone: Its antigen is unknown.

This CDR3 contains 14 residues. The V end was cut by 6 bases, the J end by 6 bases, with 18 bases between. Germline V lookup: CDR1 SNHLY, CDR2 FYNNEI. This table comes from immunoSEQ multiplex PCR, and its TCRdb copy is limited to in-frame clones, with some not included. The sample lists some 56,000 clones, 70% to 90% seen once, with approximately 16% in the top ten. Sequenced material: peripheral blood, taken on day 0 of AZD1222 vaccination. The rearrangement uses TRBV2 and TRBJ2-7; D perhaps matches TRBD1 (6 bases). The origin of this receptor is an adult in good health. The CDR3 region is CASSVQGHLTEQYF. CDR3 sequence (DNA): TGTGCCAGCAGCGTACAGGGACACCTCACCGAGCAGTACTTC.